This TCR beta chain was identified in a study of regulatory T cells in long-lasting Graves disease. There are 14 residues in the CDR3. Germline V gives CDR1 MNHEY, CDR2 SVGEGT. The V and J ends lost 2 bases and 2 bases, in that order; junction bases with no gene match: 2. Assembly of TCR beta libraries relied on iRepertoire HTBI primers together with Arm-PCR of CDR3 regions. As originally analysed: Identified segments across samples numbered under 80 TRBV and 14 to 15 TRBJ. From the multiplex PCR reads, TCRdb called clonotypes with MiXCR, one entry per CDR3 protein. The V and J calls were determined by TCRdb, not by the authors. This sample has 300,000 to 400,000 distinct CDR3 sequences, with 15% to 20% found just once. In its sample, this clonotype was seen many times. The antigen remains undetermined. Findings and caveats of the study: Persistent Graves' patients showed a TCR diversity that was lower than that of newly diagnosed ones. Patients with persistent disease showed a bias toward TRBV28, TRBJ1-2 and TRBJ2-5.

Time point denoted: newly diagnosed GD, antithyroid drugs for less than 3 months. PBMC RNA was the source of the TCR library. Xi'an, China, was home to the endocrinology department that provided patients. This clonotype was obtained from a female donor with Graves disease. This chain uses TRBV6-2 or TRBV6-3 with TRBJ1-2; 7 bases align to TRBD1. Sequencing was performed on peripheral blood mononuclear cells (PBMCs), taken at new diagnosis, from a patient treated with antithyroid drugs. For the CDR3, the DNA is TGTGCCAGCAGTTACACAGGGGACAACTATGGCTACACCTTC. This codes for CASSYTGDNYGYTF.